Reported below is one T cell receptor beta chain. Its antigen is currently unknown. These data come from a study of T cell responses to AZD1222 COVID-19 vaccine. Profiling relied on immunoSEQ multiplex PCR, and the TCRdb table lists in-frame clones only, not all of them. This sample's table reports about 140,000 clones. General study results and limits: Clonal diversity was possibly underestimated; the donors were predominantly white British and more often female. Across spike, vaccine-associated CD4 TCRs were found, dominant at 160-218 and 743-854. Baseline antibody screening turned up just a handful of seropositive AZD1222 recipients. Spike-specific TCR breadth rose after two AZD1222 doses, and depth rose as well.

This CDR3 region has 13 residues. Germline-derived CDR1 and CDR2 are LGHNA and YSLEER. Losses at the gene ends were 4 bases for V and 4 bases for J; bases not matched to a gene: 1. Sequenced sample: peripheral blood. This receptor was obtained from an adult in good health. The rearrangement uses TRBV4-3 and TRBJ2-1; 7 nucleotides match TRBD2. CDR3 in DNA: TGCGCCAGCAGCCGTAGCGGGTACAATGAGCAGTTCTTC. Encoded protein: CASSRSGYNEQFF.